This T cell receptor beta chain came from a study of T cell responses to AZD1222 COVID-19 vaccine (dated by TCRdb to the early 2020s). Concerning the study at large: TCR sequencing was performed for fewer than 250 trial participants, of whom roughly 200 were given two doses of AZD1222 and approximately 26 were given two doses of MenACWY control vaccine. Trial participants were enrolled by age into 18-55, 56-69 and 70-plus year subgroups, with 148, 28 and 57 TCR-sequenced participants respectively. What the authors observed across the whole study: In the small 56-69-year group, the increase in depth fell short of significance, most likely because of low power. Nearly half of unique spike-specific TCRs reportedly recognized epitopes outside regions mutated in the B.1.351 and B.1.1.7 variants. Conclusions about previously exposed vaccinees are limited because only six or seven AZD1222 recipients were SARS-CoV-2 seropositive at baseline. A significant rise in spike-specific TCR breadth and depth was observed after two AZD1222 doses relative to day 0 and relative to MenACWY recipients. Vaccine-associated CD4 TCRs spanned the whole spike protein, with dominant responses in regions 160-218 and 743-854. Participants were mostly white British, with more females than males. The authors suggested clonal diversity may have been underestimated. Because no day 14 peak-response samples were available, repertoires were characterized only after the peak T cell response.

About this clone itself: Its cognate antigen has yet to be identified. The record has no base qualities; no much larger clone is one base away.

The time point label of this sample denotes: baseline before first vaccination. Per the publication, the treatment or condition label means: meningococcal conjugate vaccine given as trial control. Samples from vaccinated people were obtained from the UK trials COV001 and COV002, which included a single-blind randomized controlled phase 2/3 trial of AZD1222 (ChAdOx1 nCoV-19) in healthy adults. For TCRbeta chain sequencing, PBMC samples were collected from trial participants at day 0 and at day 28 after the second dose. The CDR3 regions of human TCRbeta chains were analyzed by immunosequencing. As for the authors' bioinformatics: Repertoire TCRs were matched against a reference library of SARS-CoV-2-specific TCRs generated with the MIRA antigen-specificity platform. Breadth was defined as the fraction of unique TCRs that were SARS-CoV-2-associated, and depth was defined as the fraction of total T cells that were SARS-CoV-2-associated. Each spike-specific TCR was assigned to its reactive spike region and to a CD4 or CD8 class using the MIRA data. Log10-transformed breadth and depth values were compared by one-way ANOVA with Sidak's multiple comparisons tests. TCRdb retrieved this table from immuneACCESS and kept in-frame rearrangements only. Not all clones are present; in checked studies, unresolved V genes account for under half, and no reason is known for the remainder. The D gene and trimming were derived from the DNA, and the V and J assignments and clone size from that table. The sample table shows 150,000 to 180,000 clones, and roughly nine tenths are seen once. The top ten clonotypes cover 5.5% of the sample.

The CDR3, from cysteine to phenylalanine, totals 15 residues. Solely the CDR3 DNA is kept, with 45 bases framed from the first base. V is pruned by 1 base and J by 4 bases, leaving 2 bases of the junction without a gene match. According to the germline V gene, CDR1 reads MGHRA and CDR2 reads YSYEKL. The receptor chain draws on TRBV4-1 and TRBJ1-3, with TRBD1 matching 9 junction bases. This clonotype was obtained from an adult in good health. This specimen consisted of peripheral blood, obtained on day 0 of MenACWY control vaccination. The nucleotides read TGCGCCAGCAGCCAAGGGGACAGGGTGGGAAACACCATATATTTT. This is translated as CASSQGDRVGNTIYF.